This T cell receptor (beta chain) was profiled in a study of a mutant IDH1 vaccine in newly diagnosed glioma. Study at large: Following radiotherapy alone, or alongside temozolomide cycles, vaccination was started after an interval of 4-6 weeks. The treated group averaged 40.4 years old and was around 60% male, approximately 38% female. Earlier therapy was either radiotherapy, temozolomide, or both, and most got both.

TCRdb keeps only in-frame clones here, not all; method: immunoSEQ multiplex PCR. Here the sample spans about 33,000 clones, over 75% being singletons. This clone was recorded once. Its antigen remains unidentified. The time point is: week 23, last vaccination. Doses comprised 300 ug of mutant IDH1 20-mer peptide each, plus topical imiquimod. The CDR3 runs to 14 residues. Germline V lookup: CDR1 LGHNA, CDR2 YNFKEQ. V lost 1 base to trimming and J lost 7 bases, with 11 bases between them. The chain is built from TRBV4-2 and TRBJ1-5; TRBD1 is a possible D gene (5 bases). Sample: PBMCs, taken from a glioma patient whose treatment included an IDH1 peptide vaccine. This TCR was sampled from a man aged 40-55 years with glioma. This CDR3 is CASSQGQGLQPQHF. CDR3 coding DNA: TGTGCCAGCAGCCAAGGTCAGGGTCTGCAGCCCCAGCATTTT.